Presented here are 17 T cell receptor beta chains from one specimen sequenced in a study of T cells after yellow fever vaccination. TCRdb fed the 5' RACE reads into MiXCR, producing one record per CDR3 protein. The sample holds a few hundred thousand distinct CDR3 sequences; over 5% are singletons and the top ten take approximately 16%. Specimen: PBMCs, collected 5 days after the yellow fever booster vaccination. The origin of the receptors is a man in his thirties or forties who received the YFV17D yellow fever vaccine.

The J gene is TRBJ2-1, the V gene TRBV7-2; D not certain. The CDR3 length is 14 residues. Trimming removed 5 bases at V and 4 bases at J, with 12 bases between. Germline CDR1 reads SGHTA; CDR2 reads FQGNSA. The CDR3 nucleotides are TGTGCCAGCAGCCTACGGGCGTGGTACAATGAGCAGTTCTTC. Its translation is CASSLRAWYNEQFF.

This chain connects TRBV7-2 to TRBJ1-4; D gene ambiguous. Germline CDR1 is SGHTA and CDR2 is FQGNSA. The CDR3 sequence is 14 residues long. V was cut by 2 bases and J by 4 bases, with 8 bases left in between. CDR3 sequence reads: CASSLQVDNEKLFF. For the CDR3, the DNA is TGTGCCAGCAGCTTACAGGTTGATAATGAAAAACTGTTTTTT.

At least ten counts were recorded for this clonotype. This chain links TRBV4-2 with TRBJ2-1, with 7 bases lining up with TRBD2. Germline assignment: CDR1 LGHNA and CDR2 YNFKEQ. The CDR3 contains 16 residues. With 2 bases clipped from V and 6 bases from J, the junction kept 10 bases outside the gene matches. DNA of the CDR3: TGTGCCAGCAGCCAACAGCCTAGCGGTAATGGCAATGAGCAGTTCTTC. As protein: CASSQQPSGNGNEQFF.

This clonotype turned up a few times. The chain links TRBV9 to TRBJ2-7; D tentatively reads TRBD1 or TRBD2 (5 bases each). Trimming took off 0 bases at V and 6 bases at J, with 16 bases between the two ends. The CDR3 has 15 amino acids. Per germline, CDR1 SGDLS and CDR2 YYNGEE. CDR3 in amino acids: CASSVVGDPLSEQYF. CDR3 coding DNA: TGTGCCAGCAGCGTAGTCGGGGACCCGCTTTCCGAGCAGTACTTC.

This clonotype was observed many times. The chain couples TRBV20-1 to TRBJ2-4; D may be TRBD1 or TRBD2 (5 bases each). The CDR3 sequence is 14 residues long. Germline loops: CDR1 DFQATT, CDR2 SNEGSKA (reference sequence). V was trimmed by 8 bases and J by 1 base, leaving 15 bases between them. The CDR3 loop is CSSSEEGAKNIQYF. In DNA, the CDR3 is TGCAGTTCCTCGGAAGAGGGGGCCAAAAACATTCAGTACTTC.

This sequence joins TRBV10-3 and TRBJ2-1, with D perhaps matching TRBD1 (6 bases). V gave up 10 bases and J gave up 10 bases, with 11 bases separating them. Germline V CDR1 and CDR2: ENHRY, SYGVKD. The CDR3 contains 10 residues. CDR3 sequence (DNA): TGTGCCACCGCCGGGACAGAGCAGTTCTTC. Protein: CATAGTEQFF.

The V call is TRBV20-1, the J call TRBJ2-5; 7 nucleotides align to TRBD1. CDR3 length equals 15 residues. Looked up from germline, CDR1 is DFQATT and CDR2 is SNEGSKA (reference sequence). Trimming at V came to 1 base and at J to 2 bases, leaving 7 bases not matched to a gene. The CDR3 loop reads CSARVPTRGQETQYF. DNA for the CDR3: TGCAGTGCTAGAGTCCCAACCAGGGGGCAAGAGACCCAGTACTTC.

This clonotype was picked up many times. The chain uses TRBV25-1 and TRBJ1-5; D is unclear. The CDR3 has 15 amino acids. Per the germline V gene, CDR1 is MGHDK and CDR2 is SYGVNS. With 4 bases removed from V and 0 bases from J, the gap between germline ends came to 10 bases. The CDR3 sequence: CASSVGRSSNQPQHF. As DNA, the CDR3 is TGTGCCAGCAGTGTGGGCAGGAGTAGCAATCAGCCCCAGCATTTT. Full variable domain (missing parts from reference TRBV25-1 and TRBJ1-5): EADIYQTPRYLVIGTGKKITLECSQTMGHDKMYWYQQDPGMELHLIHYSYGVNSTEKGDLSSESTVSRIRTEHFPLTLESARPSHTSQYLCASSVGRSSNQPQHFGDGTRLSIL.

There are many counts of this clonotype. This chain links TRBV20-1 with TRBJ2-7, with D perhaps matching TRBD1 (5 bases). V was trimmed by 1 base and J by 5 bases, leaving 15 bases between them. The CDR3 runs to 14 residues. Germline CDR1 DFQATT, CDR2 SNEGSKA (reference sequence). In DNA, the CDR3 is TGCAGTGCTAGAGGGGTAGGGGCCGACGACGAGCAGTACTTC. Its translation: CSARGVGADDEQYF.

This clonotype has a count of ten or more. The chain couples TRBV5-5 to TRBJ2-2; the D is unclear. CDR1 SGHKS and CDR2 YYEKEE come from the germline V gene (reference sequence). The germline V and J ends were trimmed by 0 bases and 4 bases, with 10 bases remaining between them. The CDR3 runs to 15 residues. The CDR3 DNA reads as TGTGCCAGCAGCTTGGGTTTATCGGCCACCGGGGAGCTGTTTTTT. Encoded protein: CASSLGLSATGELFF. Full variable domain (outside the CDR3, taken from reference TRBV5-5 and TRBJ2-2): DAGVTQSPTHLIKTRGQQVTLRCSPISGHKSVSWYQQVLGQGPQFIFQYYEKEERGRGNFPDRFSARQFPNYSSELNVNALLLGDSALYLCASSLGLSATGELFFGEGSRLTVL.

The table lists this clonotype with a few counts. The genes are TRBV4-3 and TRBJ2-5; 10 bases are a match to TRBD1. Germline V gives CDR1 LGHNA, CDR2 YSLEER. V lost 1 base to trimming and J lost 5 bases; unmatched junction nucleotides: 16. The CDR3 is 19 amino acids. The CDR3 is CASSQVTSPGTGVGETQYF. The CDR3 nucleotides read TGCGCCAGCAGCCAAGTCACCTCCCCCGGGACAGGGGTTGGTGAGACCCAGTACTTC.

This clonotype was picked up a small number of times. The CDR3 bases are TGTGCCAGCAGTGCCAACAGGGGGCGAGGTGAAGCTTTCTTT. This codes for CASSANRGRGEAFF. The chain is built from TRBV2 and TRBJ1-1, with TRBD1 matching 9 bases. This CDR3 comprises 14 residues. V was pared by 4 bases and J by 7 bases, with 7 bases of the junction left unmatched. Germline values: CDR1 SNHLY, CDR2 FYNNEI.

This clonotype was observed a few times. The CDR3 loop reads CASRPRDREVGPQHF. The CDR3 DNA reads TGTGCCAGCAGACCAAGGGACAGGGAGGTCGGGCCCCAGCATTTT. J is TRBJ1-5 and V is TRBV12-3 or TRBV12-4; 9 positions match TRBD1. The CDR3 covers 15 residues. Trimming cost V 6 bases and J 9 bases; bases outside gene matches: 12.

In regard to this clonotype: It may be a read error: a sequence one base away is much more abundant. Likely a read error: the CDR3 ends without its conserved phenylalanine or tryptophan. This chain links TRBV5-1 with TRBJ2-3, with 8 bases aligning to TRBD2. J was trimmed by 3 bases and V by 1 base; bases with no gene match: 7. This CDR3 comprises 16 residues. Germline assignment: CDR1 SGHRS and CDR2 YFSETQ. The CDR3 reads CASSLTGGPSTDTQYI. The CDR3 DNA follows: TGCGCCAGCAGCTTGACGGGAGGGCCCAGTACAGATACGCAGTATATT.

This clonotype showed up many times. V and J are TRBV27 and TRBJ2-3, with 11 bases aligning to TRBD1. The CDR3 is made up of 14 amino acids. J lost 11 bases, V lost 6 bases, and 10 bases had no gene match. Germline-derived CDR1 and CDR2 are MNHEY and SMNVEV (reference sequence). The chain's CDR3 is CASSSEGTGGEQYF. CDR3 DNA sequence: TGTGCCAGCAGCTCCGAAGGGACAGGGGGTGAGCAGTATTTT.

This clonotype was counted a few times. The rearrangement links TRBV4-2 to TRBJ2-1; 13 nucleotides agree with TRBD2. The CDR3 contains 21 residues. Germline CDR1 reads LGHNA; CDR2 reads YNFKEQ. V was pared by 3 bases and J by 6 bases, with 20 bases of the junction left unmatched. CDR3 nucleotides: TGTGCCAGCAGCCAGGGGGGAAGGGGCGCCCGACTAGCGGGAGGTGGCAATGAGCAGTTCTTC. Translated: CASSQGGRGARLAGGGNEQFF.

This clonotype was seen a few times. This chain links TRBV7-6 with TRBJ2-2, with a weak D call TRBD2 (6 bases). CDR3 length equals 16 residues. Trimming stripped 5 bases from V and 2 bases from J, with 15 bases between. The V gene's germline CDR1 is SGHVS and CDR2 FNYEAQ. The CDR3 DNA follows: TGTGCCAGCAGCCGACTAGAGGCGATTAACACCGGGGAGCTGTTTTTT. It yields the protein CASSRLEAINTGELFF.